This T cell receptor beta chain was found in a study of sequential checkpoint blockade in melanoma. Study information: First-line arms were nivolumab then ipilimumab, or the reverse, randomized 1:1. After nivolumab or ipilimumab alone, about 22 patients had week-13 rebiopsies.

In regard to this clone: Its cognate antigen is unknown.

Trimming took 10 bases from V and 0 from J, leaving 13 bases between them. The CDR3 loop spans 14 amino acids. CDR1 LNHDA and CDR2 SQIVND come from the germline V gene (reference sequence). Study-level points and caveats: Response in arm A was associated with pretreatment TIL clonality. PD-L1 staining and CD8+ counts, not mutational load, tracked tumor T-cell clonality.

Clones were read by immunoSEQ multiplex PCR, and TCRdb kept only the in-frame ones, dropping some. This table has about 5,100 clones, approximately 29% appearing once. Treatment specified: randomized to nivolumab then ipilimumab (arm A) or the reverse (arm B). The source of this sequence is a human donor with melanoma. The sample in question was tumor tissue (inferred from file names), obtained from a patient given nivolumab and ipilimumab in sequence. The V and J genes are TRBV19 and TRBJ2-1, with unresolved D. The CDR3 loop is CATAPVSSYNEQFF. The CDR3 DNA reads as TGTGCCACCGCCCCCGTCTCCTCCTACAATGAGCAGTTCTTC.